The 27 T cell receptor beta chains below were found in one sample sequenced in a study of CD8 T cells in Susac syndrome. With random hexamers, reverse transcription was performed on roughly 0.5 to 1 ug of RNA. TCRdb fed the immunoSEQ multiplex PCR reads into MiXCR, producing one record per CDR3 protein. The sample contains roughly 220,000 distinct CDR3 sequences, approximately 94% of which appear only once. The sample taken for sequencing was CD4+ T cells from PBMCs. Receptor source: a human donor with Susac syndrome.

V gene TRBV2 combines with J gene TRBJ1-5, with unresolved D. This CDR3 is 13 amino acids long. Germline CDR1 is SNHLY and CDR2 is FYNNEI. The V end lost 4 bases, the J end lost 7 bases, and 11 bases lay between the germline ends. The DNA of the CDR3 is TGTGCCAGCAGTGGGACCGTTCGCCAGCCCCAGCATTTT. Its translation: CASSGTVRQPQHF.

J is TRBJ1-1 and V is TRBV3-1; D remains unclear. V lost 3 bases to trimming and J lost 1 base, with 6 bases between them. The CDR3 is made up of 13 amino acids. Germline CDR1 LGHDT, CDR2 YNNKEL (reference sequence). The CDR3: CASSHTPNTEAFF. The CDR3 nucleotides are TGTGCCAGCAGCCATACTCCGAACACTGAAGCTTTCTTT.

J is TRBJ1-1 and V is TRBV12-3 or TRBV12-4; D gene ambiguous. Trimming cost V 5 bases and J 6 bases, with 13 bases left between them. The CDR3 covers 13 residues. This chain's CDR3 is CASSPGMLPEAFF. Written as DNA, the CDR3 is TGTGCCAGCAGTCCCGGGATGCTGCCTGAAGCTTTCTTT.

The chain has TRBV7-2 and TRBJ2-5; maybe TRBD2 (6 bases). The CDR3 loop spans 15 amino acids. Germline CDR1 reads SGHTA; CDR2 reads FQGNSA. The ends were cut back, 3 bases at V and 1 base at J, with 12 bases in the middle. This CDR3 is CASSFGGTAQETQYF. CDR3 bases: TGTGCCAGCAGCTTCGGAGGGACGGCCCAAGAGACCCAGTACTTC.

The chain links TRBV20-1 to TRBJ2-3, with D possibly being TRBD2 (5 bases). Germline V lookup: CDR1 DFQATT, CDR2 SNEGSKA (reference sequence). V was trimmed by 0 bases and J by 0 bases, leaving 10 bases between them. The CDR3 has 15 residues. CDR3 region: CSAREASLSTDTQYF. The CDR3 nucleotides read TGCAGTGCTAGAGAAGCTAGCTTGAGCACAGATACGCAGTATTTT.

V is TRBV9 and J is TRBJ1-4; D is unresolved. Trimming took 4 bases from V and 1 from J, leaving 11 bases between them. The germline V gene encodes CDR1 SGDLS and CDR2 YYNGEE. The CDR3 runs to 15 residues. CDR3 region: CASSPNTGTNEKLFF. The CDR3 DNA follows: TGTGCCAGCAGCCCAAACACGGGAACTAATGAAAAACTGTTTTTT.

This clonotype was recorded once. The J gene is TRBJ1-6, the V gene TRBV15; tentatively, D is TRBD1 (6 bases). Germline values: CDR1 LNHNV, CDR2 YYDKDF (reference sequence). Trimming shortened V by 4 bases and J by 0 bases, and 16 bases separated the two germline ends. The CDR3 runs to 18 residues. The CDR3 reads CATSNGPGGGSYNSPLHF. The CDR3 DNA follows: TGTGCCACCAGCAACGGCCCGGGAGGGGGCTCCTATAATTCACCCCTCCACTTT.

The chain carries TRBV9 and TRBJ2-4; 8 bases agree with TRBD1. Germline CDR1 and CDR2: SGDLS and YYNGEE. Trimming removed 0 bases from V and 0 bases from J; junction bases left unmatched: 11. The CDR3 is made up of 19 amino acids. CDR3 amino acids: CASSVGSRQGALAKNIQYF. CDR3 sequence (DNA): TGTGCCAGCAGCGTAGGTTCCCGGCAGGGGGCCCTAGCCAAAAACATTCAGTACTTC. The variable domain in full, completed from reference TRBV9 and TRBJ2-4, reads DSGVTQTPKHLITATGQRVTLRCSPRSGDLSVYWYQQSLDQGLQFLIQYYNGEERAKGNILERFSAQQFPDLHSELNLSSLELGDSALYFCASSVGSRQGALAKNIQYFGAGTRLSVL.

The chain couples TRBV6-5 to TRBJ2-3; 9 nucleotides agree with TRBD2. Per germline, CDR1 MNHEY and CDR2 SVGAGI. The junction had 14 bases not matched to a gene; V was cut back by 6 bases and J by 13 bases. This CDR3 spans 14 amino acids. CDR3 region: CASSAGTSNQLKYF. The CDR3 region has the DNA TGTGCCAGCAGCGCCGGGACTAGCAACCAGTTAAAGTATTTT.

The rearrangement uses TRBV20-1 and TRBJ2-3; no reliable D call. This CDR3 is 13 amino acids long. The germline V and J ends were trimmed by 6 bases and 2 bases, with 12 bases remaining between them. Looked up from germline, CDR1 is DFQATT and CDR2 is SNEGSKA (reference sequence). Here the CDR3 reads CSAYDSTTDTQYF. CDR3 DNA sequence: TGCAGTGCCTATGACTCGACCACAGATACGCAGTATTTT.

The chain uses TRBV5-1 and TRBJ1-1; tentative D call: TRBD1 (5 bases). V gave up 0 bases and J gave up 4 bases, with 10 bases separating them. There are 14 residues in the CDR3. The germline CDR1 and CDR2 sequences are SGHRS and YFSETQ. CDR3 DNA: TGCGCCAGCAGCTTGGCCCCGCAGGGCACTGAAGCTTTCTTT. As protein: CASSLAPQGTEAFF.

The genes are TRBV5-1 and TRBJ1-4; D is unresolved. This CDR3 has 17 amino acids. In germline, CDR1 is SGHRS, CDR2 YFSETQ. V was trimmed by 0 bases and J by 6 bases, leaving 18 bases between them. The CDR3 sequence: CASSLGNSASHYEKLFF. The CDR3 DNA follows: TGCGCCAGCAGCTTGGGTAACAGTGCGAGCCACTATGAAAAACTGTTTTTT.

The chain joins TRBV6-5 to TRBJ1-2, with D tentatively TRBD1 (5 bases). V gave up 0 bases and J gave up 4 bases, with 15 bases separating them. The CDR3 contains 16 residues. The germline gives CDR1 MNHEY, CDR2 SVGAGI. The chain's CDR3 is CASSYSAGIWSYGYTF. The CDR3 DNA reads TGTGCCAGCAGTTACTCGGCAGGGATATGGAGCTATGGCTACACCTTC.

CDR3 loop: CASSGGHYYEQYF. In DNA, the CDR3 is TGTGCCAGCAGCGGGGGACACTACTACGAGCAGTACTTC. The chain is built from TRBV5-5 and TRBJ2-7; possible D gene TRBD1, 6 bases. Germline CDR1 reads SGHKS; CDR2 reads YYEKEE (reference sequence). V gave up 4 bases and J gave up 3 bases, with 11 bases separating them. CDR3 length equals 13 residues.

V is TRBV24-1 and J is TRBJ1-1, with D possibly matching TRBD1 (6 bases). V shed 4 bases and J shed 3 bases, with 8 bases lying between them. This CDR3 has 13 residues. Germline CDR1 reads KGHDR; CDR2 reads SFDVKD. In DNA, the CDR3 is TGTGCCACCAGTGAACGACAGGACACTGAAGCTTTCTTT. Protein sequence: CATSERQDTEAFF.

This clonotype was counted a single time. V and J are TRBV29-1 and TRBJ2-7; possibly TRBD1 for D (6 bases). Germline-derived CDR1 and CDR2 are SQVTM and ANQGSEA. This CDR3 region has 13 residues. Trimming left V 4 bases short and J 3 bases short, with 13 bases between. The CDR3 bases are TGCAGCGTTGGCAGGGGTCCTAACTACGAGCAGTACTTC. This translates into CSVGRGPNYEQYF.

This clonotype has just one count. The chain recombines TRBV27 with TRBJ1-5, with D perhaps TRBD1 (5 bases). Germline lookup yields CDR1 MNHEY and CDR2 SMNVEV (reference sequence). The CDR3 has 14 amino acids. With 1 base removed from V and 5 bases from J, the gap between germline ends came to 9 bases. This chain's CDR3 is CASSLWGRDQPQHF. CDR3 sequence (DNA): TGTGCCAGCAGTTTATGGGGACGCGATCAGCCCCAGCATTTT.

The chain couples TRBV4-2 to TRBJ1-4; D gene ambiguous. Germline V gives CDR1 LGHNA, CDR2 YNFKEQ. The CDR3 loop spans 16 amino acids. The V end lost 1 base, the J end lost 6 bases, and 15 bases lay between the germline ends. CDR3 bases: TGTGCCAGCAGCCAAGTAGACGGGGATGGGGATGAAAAACTGTTTTTT. This gives the protein CASSQVDGDGDEKLFF.

This clonotype was recorded once. The chain recombines TRBV4-2 with TRBJ2-1; 11 nucleotides line up with TRBD2. The CDR3 spans 16 residues. Germline values: CDR1 LGHNA, CDR2 YNFKEQ. The trim removed 1 base at V and 7 bases at J, leaving 6 bases unmatched. As DNA, the CDR3 is TGTGCCAGCAGCCAAGGGATAGCGGGGGGGCGGAATGAGCAGTTCTTC. Its translation: CASSQGIAGGRNEQFF.

In this sample, this clonotype turned up once. This chain joins TRBV6-2 or TRBV6-3 and TRBJ1-5; D is perhaps TRBD1 (5 bases). The CDR3 has 17 amino acids. The germline CDR1 and CDR2 sequences are MNHEY and SVGEGT. V dropped 0 bases and J dropped 1 base, with 13 bases sitting between them. As DNA, the CDR3 is TGTGCCAGCAGTTACTCGTTGGCAGGGCCAAGCAATCAGCCCCAGCATTTT. Translation gives CASSYSLAGPSNQPQHF.

V is TRBV27 and J is TRBJ1-5; D possibly corresponds to TRBD1 (6 bases). Per the germline V gene, CDR1 is MNHEY and CDR2 is SMNVEV (reference sequence). The V gene lost 5 bases and the J gene lost 2 bases, with 19 bases spanning the gap. The CDR3 consists of 17 residues. CDR3 nucleotide sequence: TGTGCCAGCAGTCCCTCGGGGGCGGGGGAACGCAATCAGCCCCAGCATTTT. Amino acid sequence: CASSPSGAGERNQPQHF.

The rearrangement uses TRBV9 and TRBJ2-7; D is perhaps TRBD2 (5 bases). The CDR3 has 13 amino acids. Trimming removed 4 bases at V and 6 bases at J, with 14 bases between. Germline V CDR1 and CDR2: SGDLS, YYNGEE. In DNA form, the CDR3 reads TGTGCCAGCAGCCTGGGAGCTCTGGGCGAGCAGTACTTC. It codes for CASSLGALGEQYF.

The chain uses TRBV6-2 or TRBV6-3 and TRBJ2-1; 12 bases agree with TRBD2. Germline assignment: CDR1 MNHEY and CDR2 SVGEGT. This CDR3 spans 17 amino acids. J lost 3 bases, V lost 6 bases, and 9 bases had no gene match. CDR3 nucleotide sequence: TGTGCCAGCAGCGACTACCTAGCGGGGGGGCGCTACAATGAGCAGTTCTTC. Encoded protein: CASSDYLAGGRYNEQFF.

This chain uses TRBV30 with TRBJ1-2; no clear D. The V end was cut by 0 bases, the J end by 2 bases, with 7 bases between. Germline loops: CDR1 GTSNPN, CDR2 SVGIG (reference sequence). There are 13 residues in the CDR3. The CDR3 spells CAWSVRLNYGYTF. CDR3 DNA sequence: TGTGCCTGGAGTGTACGACTGAACTATGGCTACACCTTC.

The gene calls are TRBV4-2 and TRBJ1-3, with TRBD1 identical over 8 bases. CDR1 and CDR2 (germline): LGHNA, YNFKEQ. J was trimmed by 0 bases and V by 0 bases; bases with no gene match: 16. This CDR3 is built from 21 residues. The CDR3, as DNA: TGTGCCAGCAGCCAAGAGGCTGTCGCAGGGGGCCGGTTCAGCTCTGGAAACACCATATATTTT. This encodes CASSQEAVAGGRFSSGNTIYF.

The rearrangement links TRBV29-1 to TRBJ1-2; D gene unclear. The CDR3 runs to 12 residues. CDR1 SQVTM and CDR2 ANQGSEA come from the germline V gene. V lost 6 bases and J 0 bases, leaving 8 bases between the germline ends. For the CDR3, the DNA is TGCAGCGTCGTTAGGACTAACTATGGCTACACCTTC. Amino acid sequence: CSVVRTNYGYTF.

The chain employs TRBV18 and TRBJ2-3; tentatively, D is TRBD1 or TRBD2 (5 bases each). CDR1 is KGHSH, CDR2 LQKENI, per germline. With 5 bases removed from V and 2 bases from J, the gap between germline ends came to 14 bases. The CDR3 totals 15 residues. For the CDR3, the DNA is TGTGCCAGCTCATTCGCCGGGACCTCCACAGATACGCAGTATTTT. Its translation: CASSFAGTSTDTQYF.